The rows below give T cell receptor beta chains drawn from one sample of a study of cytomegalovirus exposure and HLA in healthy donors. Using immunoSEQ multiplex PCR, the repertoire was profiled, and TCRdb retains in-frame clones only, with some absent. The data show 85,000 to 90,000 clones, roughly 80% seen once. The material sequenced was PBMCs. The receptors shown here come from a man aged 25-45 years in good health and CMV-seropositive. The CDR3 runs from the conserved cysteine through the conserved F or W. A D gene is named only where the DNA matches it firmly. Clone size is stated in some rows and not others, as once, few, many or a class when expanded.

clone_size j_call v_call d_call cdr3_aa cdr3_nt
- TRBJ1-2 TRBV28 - CASRPGGGGGYTF TGTGCCAGCAGACCCGGGGGGGGCGGTGGCTACACCTTC
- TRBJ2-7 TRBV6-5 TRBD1 CASSLGQGAYEQYF TGTGCCAGCAGCTTGGGACAGGGGGCCTACGAGCAGTACTTC
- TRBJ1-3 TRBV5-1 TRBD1 CASSLSTGAGNTIYF TGCGCCAGCAGCTTGAGTACAGGGGCTGGAAACACCATATATTTT
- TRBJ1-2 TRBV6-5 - CASREADNLGYTF TGTGCCAGCAGGGAAGCTGACAACCTTGGTTACACCTTC
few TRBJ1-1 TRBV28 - CASSSAIWNTEAFF TGTGCCAGCAGTTCCGCGATTTGGAACACTGAAGCTTTCTTT
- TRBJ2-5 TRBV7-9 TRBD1 CASSLGRGTASHQETQYF TGTGCCAGCAGCTTGGGTCGAGGGACAGCATCACACCAAGAGACCCAGTACTTC
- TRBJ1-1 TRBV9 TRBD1 CASSVAGGGSSRTEAFF TGTGCCAGCAGCGTAGCTGGAGGGGGCTCGTCGAGGACTGAAGCTTTCTTT
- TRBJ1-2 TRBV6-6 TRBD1 CASSYPTGGDYGYTF TGTGCCAGCAGTTACCCGACAGGGGGCGACTATGGCTACACCTTC
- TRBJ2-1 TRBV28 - CASSLLESSYNEQFF TGTGCCAGCAGTTTACTGGAGAGCTCCTACAATGAGCAGTTCTTC
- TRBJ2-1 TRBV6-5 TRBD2 CASIRTSGGNEQFF TGTGCCAGCATCCGGACTAGCGGGGGAAATGAGCAGTTCTTC
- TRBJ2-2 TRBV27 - CASSLLPGTGELFF TGTGCCAGCAGTTTATTACCGGGAACCGGGGAGCTGTTTTTT
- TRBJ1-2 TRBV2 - CASRAGIGGYTF TGTGCCAGCAGGGCCGGGATCGGGGGCTACACCTTC
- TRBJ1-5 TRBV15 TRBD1 CATSSYPGTGVRNQPQHF TGTGCCACCAGCAGCTACCCCGGGACAGGGGTTCGCAATCAGCCCCAGCATTTT
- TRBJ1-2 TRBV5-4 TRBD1 CASRAGGGYGYTF TGTGCCAGCAGAGCAGGGGGCGGCTATGGCTACACCTTC
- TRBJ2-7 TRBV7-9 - CASSPGTPEQYF TGTGCCAGCAGCCCCGGGACACCTGAGCAGTACTTC
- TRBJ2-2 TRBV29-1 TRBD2 CSVLTSGANTGELFF TGCAGCGTTCTGACTAGCGGGGCCAACACCGGGGAGCTGTTTTTT
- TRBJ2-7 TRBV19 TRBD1 CASSEDRDGRQYF TGTGCCAGCTCAGAGGACAGGGATGGGAGGCAGTACTTC
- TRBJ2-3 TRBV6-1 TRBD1 CASSGLGQASTDTQYF TGTGCCAGCAGTGGCCTAGGACAGGCTAGCACAGATACGCAGTACTTT
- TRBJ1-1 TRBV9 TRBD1 CASSRLDRKNTEAFF TGTGCCAGCAGTCGACTGGACAGGAAGAACACTGAAGCTTTCTTT
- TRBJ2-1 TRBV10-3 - CAISEGERQLQFF TGTGCCATCAGTGAAGGAGAGCGGCAGTTGCAGTTCTTC
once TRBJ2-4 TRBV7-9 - CASSLALDSILAKNIQYF TGTGCCAGCAGCTTAGCGCTCGACAGCATTTTAGCCAAAAACATTCAGTACTTC
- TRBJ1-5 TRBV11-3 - CASSLLGGRGQPQHF TGTGCCAGCAGCTTGTTGGGGGGGAGAGGTCAGCCCCAGCATTTT
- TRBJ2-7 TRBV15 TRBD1 CATSRTGYEQYF TGTGCCACCAGCAGGACAGGGTACGAGCAGTACTTC
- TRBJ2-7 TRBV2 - CASSSPGQSYEQYF TGTGCCAGCAGTTCACCGGGACAATCCTACGAGCAGTACTTC
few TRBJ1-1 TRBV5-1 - CASSLGDTLNTEAFF TGCGCCAGCAGCTTGGGGGACACATTGAACACTGAAGCTTTCTTT
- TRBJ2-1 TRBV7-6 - CASSPVWVENNEQFF TGTGCCAGCAGCCCCGTGTGGGTGGAGAACAATGAGCAGTTCTTC
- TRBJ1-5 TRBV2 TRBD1 CASRDRTPNQPQHF TGTGCCAGCAGGGACAGGACCCCCAATCAGCCCCAGCATTTT